The clone carrying this T cell receptor beta chain appeared a single time. These data are taken from a study of beta chain features in type 1 diabetes. Via CD45RO/CCR7/CD25/CD127/CD95/CD27, cells of the CD4+ naive, central memory, regulatory and stem cell-like memory subsets were sorted. All of the isolated RNA was reverse transcribed, so expressed TCRB transcripts were sequenced. Sequencing used immunoSEQ multiplex PCR; TCRdb keeps in-frame clones, though not all of them. The sample has about 260,000 clones, about 70% seen once; the top ten hold almost 0.055%. V was trimmed by 0 bases and J by 7 bases, leaving 8 bases between them. There are 14 residues in the CDR3. The V gene's germline CDR1 is SGDLS and CDR2 YYNGEE.

The sequence was collected from a man aged 30 to 39 in good health. The chain carries TRBV9 and TRBJ1-6; D gene unclear. The sequenced material came from naive CD4+ T cells from blood. CDR3 coding DNA: TGTGCCAGCAGCGTAGAGGGAGAAAATTCACCCCTCCACTTT. Protein product: CASSVEGENSPLHF.